Ten or more counts support the clone carrying this TCR beta chain. Its antigen is undetermined. The V end was cut by 11 bases, the J end by 1 base, with 10 bases between. The CDR3 consists of 12 residues. Germline lookup yields CDR1 SEHNR and CDR2 FQNEAQ (reference sequence). The sample belongs to a study of T cell repertoires in cytomegalovirus infection. Study as a whole: Through public TCR beta signatures, both CMV infection and matching HLA type were indicated. Study conclusions and caveats: CMV carriers with the relevant HLA were identified by cumulative public TCR beta family frequency.

TCRdb redid the calling of the reads with MiXCR, one entry per CDR3 protein. The sample shows roughly 640,000 distinct CDR3 sequences, around 24% of them seen only once. This sequence joins TRBV7-9 and TRBJ2-3, with D possibly called TRBD1 or TRBD2 (5 bases each). The sequence came from a human donor in good health (CMV status not recorded). Some clones in this sample may be carry-over from other donors' samples. Sequencing was done on a sample of CD8+ T cells from PBMCs. CDR3 loop: CAVMGGTDTQYF. As DNA, the CDR3 is TGTGCCGTCATGGGGGGCACAGATACGCAGTATTTT.